This T cell receptor (beta chain) is drawn from a study of human T cells and chemical hapten exposure. Time point: patch test 3, about 24 weeks after DPC sensitization. The treatment denotes: therapeutic diphenylcyclopropenone sensitization with weekly scalp DPC. The V and J ends lost 3 bases and 3 bases respectively, with 11 bases between them. CDR3 length: 14 amino acids. The V gene's germline CDR1 is SGHTA and CDR2 FQGTGA. TCRdb recomputed calls from the RACE reads with MiXCR, one row per CDR3 protein. Of just over 95,000 distinct CDR3 sequences in the sample, less than 35% were seen once. V usage is TRBV7-3 and J usage is TRBJ1-2; no definite D call. This receptor was taken from a man in his forties or fifties with alopecia areata. Some clones in this sample may be carry-over from other donors' samples. This specimen consisted of whole blood, obtained in connection with sensitization to the hapten diphenylcyclopropenone (DPC). As DNA, the CDR3 is TGTGCCAGCAGCTTGATACCACGGGACTATGGCTACACCTTC. Protein: CASSLIPRDYGYTF.